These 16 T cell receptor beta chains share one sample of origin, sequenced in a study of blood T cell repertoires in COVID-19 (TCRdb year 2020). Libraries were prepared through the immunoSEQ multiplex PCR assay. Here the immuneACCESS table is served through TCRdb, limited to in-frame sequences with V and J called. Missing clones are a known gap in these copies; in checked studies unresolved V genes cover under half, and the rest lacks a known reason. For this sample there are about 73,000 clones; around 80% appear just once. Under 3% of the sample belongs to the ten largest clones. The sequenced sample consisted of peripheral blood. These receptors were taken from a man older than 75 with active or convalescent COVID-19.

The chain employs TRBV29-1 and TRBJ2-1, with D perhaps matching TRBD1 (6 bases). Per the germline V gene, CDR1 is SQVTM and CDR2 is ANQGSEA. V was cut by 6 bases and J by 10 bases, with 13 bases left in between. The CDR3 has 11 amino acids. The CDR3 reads CSVATGTEQFF. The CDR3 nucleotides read TGCAGCGTCGCTACCGGGACAGAGCAGTTCTTC.

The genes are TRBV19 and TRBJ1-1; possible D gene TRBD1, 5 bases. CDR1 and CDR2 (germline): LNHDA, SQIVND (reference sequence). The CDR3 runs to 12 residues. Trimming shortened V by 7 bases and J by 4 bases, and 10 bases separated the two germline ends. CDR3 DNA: TGTGCCAGTACAACAGGTCCCACTGAAGCTTTCTTT. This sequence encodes CASTTGPTEAFF.

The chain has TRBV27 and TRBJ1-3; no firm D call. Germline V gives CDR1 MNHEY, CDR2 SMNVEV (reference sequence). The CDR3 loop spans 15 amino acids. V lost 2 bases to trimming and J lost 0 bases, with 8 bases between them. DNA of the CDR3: TGTGCCAGCAGTTTAGCAGGCAGCTCTGGAAACACCATATATTTT. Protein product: CASSLAGSSGNTIYF.

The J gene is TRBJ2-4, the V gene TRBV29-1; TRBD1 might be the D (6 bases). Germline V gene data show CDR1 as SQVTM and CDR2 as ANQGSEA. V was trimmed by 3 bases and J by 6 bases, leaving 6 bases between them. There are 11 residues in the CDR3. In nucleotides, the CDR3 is TGCAGCGTTGAGGACAGAAACATTCAGTACTTC. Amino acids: CSVEDRNIQYF.

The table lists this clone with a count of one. In DNA form, the CDR3 reads TGTGCCAGCGATCAAACCTTAAGGGGGCAGCCCCAGCATTTT. This gives the protein CASDQTLRGQPQHF. The rearrangement joins TRBV6-5 to TRBJ1-5; D may be TRBD1 (6 bases). Trimming cost V 8 bases and J 7 bases, with 18 bases left between them. Germline values: CDR1 MNHEY, CDR2 SVGAGI. The CDR3 sequence is 14 residues long.

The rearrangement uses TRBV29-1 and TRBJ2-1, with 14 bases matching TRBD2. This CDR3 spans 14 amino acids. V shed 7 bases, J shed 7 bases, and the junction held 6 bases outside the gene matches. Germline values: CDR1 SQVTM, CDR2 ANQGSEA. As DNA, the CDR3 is TGCAGCGCCGCGACTAGCGGGAGGGGTAATGAGCAGTTCTTC. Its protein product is CSAATSGRGNEQFF.

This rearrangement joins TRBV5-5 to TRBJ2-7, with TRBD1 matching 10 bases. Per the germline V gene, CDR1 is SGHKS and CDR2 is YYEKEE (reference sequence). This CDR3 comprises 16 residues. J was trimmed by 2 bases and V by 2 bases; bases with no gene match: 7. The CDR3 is CASSFQGDRGPYEQYF. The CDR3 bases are TGTGCCAGCAGCTTCCAGGGGGACAGGGGTCCCTACGAGCAGTACTTC.

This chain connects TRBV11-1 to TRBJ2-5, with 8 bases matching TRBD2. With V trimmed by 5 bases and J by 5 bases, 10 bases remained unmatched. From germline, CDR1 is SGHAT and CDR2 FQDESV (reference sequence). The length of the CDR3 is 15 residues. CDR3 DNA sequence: TGTGCCAGCAGCATCGGGACTAGTAAGTCGGAGACCCAGTACTTC. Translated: CASSIGTSKSETQYF.

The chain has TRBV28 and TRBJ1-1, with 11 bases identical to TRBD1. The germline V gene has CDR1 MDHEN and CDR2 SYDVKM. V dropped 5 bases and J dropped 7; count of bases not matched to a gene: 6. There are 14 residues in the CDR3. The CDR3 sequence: CASSGDRGIGEAFF. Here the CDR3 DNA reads TGTGCCAGCAGTGGGGACAGGGGGATCGGTGAAGCTTTCTTT.

The CDR3 sequence is CASSVGQEITGELFF. The CDR3 nucleotides read TGTGCCAGCAGCGTAGGACAGGAAATCACCGGGGAGCTGTTTTTT. V gene TRBV9 combines with J gene TRBJ2-2; tentatively, D is TRBD1 (6 bases). This CDR3 comprises 15 residues. Germline values: CDR1 SGDLS, CDR2 YYNGEE. Trimming removed 0 bases from V and 4 bases from J, with 10 bases in between.

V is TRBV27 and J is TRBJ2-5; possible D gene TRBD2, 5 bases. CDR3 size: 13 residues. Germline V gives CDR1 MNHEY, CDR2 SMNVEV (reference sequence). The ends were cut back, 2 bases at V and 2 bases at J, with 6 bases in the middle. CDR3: CASSLRRQETQYF. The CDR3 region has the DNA TGTGCCAGCAGTTTAAGGAGGCAAGAGACCCAGTACTTC.

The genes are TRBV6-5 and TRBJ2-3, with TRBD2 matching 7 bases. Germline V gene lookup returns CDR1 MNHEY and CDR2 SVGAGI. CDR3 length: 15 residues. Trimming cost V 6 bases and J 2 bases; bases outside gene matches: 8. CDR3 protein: CASSTSVGATDTQYF. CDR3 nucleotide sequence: TGTGCCAGCAGCACTAGCGTAGGGGCCACAGATACGCAGTATTTT.

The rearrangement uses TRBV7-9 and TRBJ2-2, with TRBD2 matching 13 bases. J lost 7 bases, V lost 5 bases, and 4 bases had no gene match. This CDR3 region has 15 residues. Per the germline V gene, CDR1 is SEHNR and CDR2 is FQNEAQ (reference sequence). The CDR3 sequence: CASSPGTSGNGELFF. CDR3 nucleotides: TGTGCCAGCAGCCCAGGGACTAGCGGGAACGGGGAGCTGTTTTTT. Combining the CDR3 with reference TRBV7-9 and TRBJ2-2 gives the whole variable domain DTGVSQNPRHKITKRGQNVTFRCDPISEHNRLYWYRQTLGQGPEFLTYFQNEAQLEKSRLLSDRFSAERPKGSFSTLEIQRTEQGDSAMYLCASSPGTSGNGELFFGEGSRLTVL.

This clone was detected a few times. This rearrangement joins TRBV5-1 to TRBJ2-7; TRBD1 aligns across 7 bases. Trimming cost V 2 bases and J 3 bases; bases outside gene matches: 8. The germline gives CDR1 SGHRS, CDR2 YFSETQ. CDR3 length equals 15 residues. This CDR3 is CASSLRTGMGYEQYF. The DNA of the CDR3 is TGCGCCAGCAGCTTACGGACAGGTATGGGCTACGAGCAGTACTTC.

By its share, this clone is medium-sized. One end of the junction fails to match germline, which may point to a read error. CDR3 coding DNA: TGTGCTAGCAGCTTAGCGGACAGGAGTAACTATGGCTACACCTTC. Amino acid sequence: CASSLADRSNYGYTF. The gene calls are TRBV7-7 and TRBJ1-2, with 7 bases fitting TRBD1. Germline V gene lookup returns CDR1 SSHAT and CDR2 FNYEAQ (reference sequence). The CDR3 covers 15 residues.

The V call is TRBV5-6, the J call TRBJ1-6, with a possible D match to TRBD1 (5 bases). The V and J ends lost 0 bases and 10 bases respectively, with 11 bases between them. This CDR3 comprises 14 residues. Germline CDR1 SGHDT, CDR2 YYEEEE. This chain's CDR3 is CASSLAGVRSPLHF. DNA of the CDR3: TGTGCCAGCAGCTTGGCGGGGGTTAGATCACCCCTCCACTTT.